These T cell receptor beta chains were read from a single sample in a study of blood T cell repertoires in COVID-19. Clones were sequenced by immunoSEQ multiplex PCR, and TCRdb holds only the in-frame ones, with some missing. The data hold fewer than 200,000 clones, with around 90% observed a single time. Sequenced sample: peripheral blood. Receptor source: a man aged 50-60 years who had recovered from COVID-19. The CDR3 runs from the conserved cysteine through the conserved F or W. D genes are given only for firm matches. Clone size appears in some rows only: once, few, many, or a class for an expanded clone.

clone size	V gene	D gene	J gene	CDR3 protein	CDR3 DNA
.	TRBV21-1	.	TRBJ2-3	CASSKAGRGNTDTQYF	TGTGCCAGCAGCAAAGCCGGCAGGGGCAACACAGATACGCAGTATTTT
.	TRBV27	.	TRBJ1-6	CASSLYRVGNSPLHF	TGTGCCAGCAGTTTATACAGGGTCGGAAATTCACCCCTCCACTTT
.	TRBV5-1	.	TRBJ1-3	CASSLALGGGNTIYF	TGCGCCAGCAGCTTGGCTTTAGGGGGTGGAAACACCATATATTTT
.	TRBV6-1	.	TRBJ1-4	CASSEGGRGSEKLFF	TGTGCCAGCAGTGAAGGGGGCAGGGGAAGTGAAAAACTGTTTTTT
.	TRBV11-1	TRBD1	TRBJ1-2	CASSPGTGRNYGYTF	TGTGCCAGCAGTCCCGGGACAGGGAGGAACTATGGCTACACCTTC
.	TRBV5-1	TRBD2	TRBJ2-2	CASSTQPGGTNTGELFF	TGCGCCAGCAGCACACAACCGGGGGGGACCAACACCGGGGAGCTGTTTTTT
.	TRBV5-1	TRBD1	TRBJ2-2	CASSLVAGGTGELFF	TGCGCCAGCAGCTTGGTCGCAGGGGGCACCGGGGAGCTGTTTTTT
.	TRBV14	TRBD2	TRBJ2-1	CASSRTSGRLNEQFF	TGTGCCAGCAGCCGGACTAGCGGGAGGCTTAATGAGCAGTTCTTC
.	TRBV2	TRBD1	TRBJ1-4	CASKAKQGGDEKLFF	TGTGCCAGCAAAGCAAAACAGGGGGGTGATGAAAAACTGTTTTTT
.	TRBV27	.	TRBJ2-3	CASSHRRDTQYF	TGTGCCAGCAGTCACAGGCGAGATACGCAGTATTTT
.	TRBV5-4	TRBD1	TRBJ1-2	CASSDGGQGRSYTF	TGTGCCAGCAGCGACGGGGGACAGGGCCGGAGCTACACCTTC
.	TRBV5-1	.	TRBJ2-2	CASSLAGVAPMAGELFF	TGCGCCAGCAGCTTGGCAGGGGTCGCCCCCATGGCCGGGGAGCTGTTTTTT
.	TRBV24-1	TRBD1	TRBJ2-4	CATIPGQGDSRDIQYF	TGTGCCACCATACCGGGACAGGGAGACTCTAGAGACATTCAGTACTTC
.	TRBV18	TRBD1	TRBJ1-2	CASSPQGELLLKYGYTF	TGTGCCAGCTCACCGCAGGGGGAGCTGCTTCTCAAGTATGGCTACACCTTC
.	TRBV5-1	TRBD1	TRBJ1-5	CASSSDGQGNQPQHF	TGCGCCAGCAGCTCCGACGGACAGGGGAATCAGCCCCAGCATTTT
.	TRBV5-1	.	TRBJ1-3	CASSLAPGNTIYF	TGCGCCAGCAGCTTGGCCCCGGGAAACACCATATATTTT
.	TRBV5-1	.	TRBJ2-1	CASSYRQGGEQFF	TGCGCCAGCAGCTATAGACAGGGAGGTGAGCAGTTCTTC
.	TRBV2	TRBD2	TRBJ2-3	CASSPSGKPSTDTQYF	TGTGCCAGCAGTCCTAGCGGGAAACCTAGCACAGATACGCAGTATTTT
.	TRBV6-5	.	TRBJ2-7	CASSYSAQGSYEQYF	TGTGCCAGCAGTTACTCTGCCCAGGGCTCCTACGAGCAGTACTTC
.	TRBV21-1	.	TRBJ1-5	CASSKEGQGRDYSNQPQHF	TGTGCCAGCAGCAAAGAGGGACAGGGACGCGATTATAGCAATCAGCCCCAGCATTTT
.	TRBV6-5	.	TRBJ1-2	CASRRGAGYGYTF	TGTGCCAGCAGACGCGGGGCGGGATATGGCTACACCTTC
.	TRBV28	TRBD1	TRBJ1-1	CASSLILTGGTEAFF	TGTGCCAGCAGTTTAATTCTGACAGGGGGCACTGAAGCTTTCTTT
once	TRBV6-5	TRBD2	TRBJ2-1	CASRAGDPYNEQFF	TGTGCCAGTAGGGCGGGAGACCCCTACAATGAGCAGTTCTTC
.	TRBV7-8	TRBD1	TRBJ1-1	CASSRSDRGSEAFF	TGTGCCAGCAGCCGTTCCGACAGGGGCTCTGAAGCTTTCTTT
.	TRBV9	.	TRBJ1-1	CASSSRIRGAYTEAFF	TGTGCCAGCAGCTCCCGGATCAGGGGTGCGTACACTGAAGCTTTCTTT
few	TRBV13	TRBD2	TRBJ2-1	CASSLGLGSGTYNEQFF	TGTGCCAGCAGCTTAGGCCTAGGTAGCGGGACTTACAATGAGCAGTTCTTC
.	TRBV18	.	TRBJ2-7	CASSLTRETYEQYF	TGTGCCAGCTCACTTACCAGGGAAACCTACGAGCAGTACTTC
.	TRBV9	.	TRBJ2-6	CASSVTSSGANVLTF	TGTGCCAGCAGCGTTACTAGCTCTGGGGCCAACGTCCTGACTTTC
.	TRBV27	.	TRBJ2-3	CKQQGKRGGDTDTQYF	TGTAAGCAACAGGGGAAGAGGGGCGGGGATACAGATACGCAGTATTTT